A single sample gave rise to the 27 T cell receptor beta chains below, sequenced in a study of blood T cells in healthy people across ages. It was with a sample-barcoded 5' primer and a J-beta primer mix that a second PCR of about 7 to 12 cycles was run. One entry per CDR3 protein, called by TCRdb with MiXCR from the 5' RACE reads. This repertoire shows over 1.5 million distinct CDR3 sequences, approximately 50% found once; its top ten account for 2.1%. The specimen sequenced was blood. The receptors shown here come from a woman in her forties in good health.

The rearrangement joins TRBV7-2 to TRBJ2-4; 14 nucleotides align to TRBD2. The CDR3 runs to 17 residues. Germline V lookup: CDR1 SGHTA, CDR2 FQGNSA. The V and J ends lost 5 bases and 9 bases, in that order; junction bases with no gene match: 12. CDR3 sequence: CASSQQPGLAGVGIQYF. Here the CDR3 DNA reads TGTGCCAGCAGCCAGCAGCCGGGACTAGCGGGAGTAGGCATTCAGTACTTC.

The J gene is TRBJ2-5, the V gene TRBV28; 12 nucleotides match TRBD2. Germline CDR1 and CDR2: MDHEN and SYDVKM. The J segment lost 11 bases and the V segment lost 6 bases, leaving 19 bases of the junction unmatched. The CDR3 contains 17 residues. This CDR3 reads CASRRATSGSSRNEQYF. CDR3 in DNA: TGTGCCAGCAGACGTGCGACTAGCGGGAGTTCGCGGAATGAGCAGTACTTC.

This clonotype has more than one count but fewer than ten. V is TRBV6-2 or TRBV6-3 and J is TRBJ1-2; possible D gene TRBD1, 5 bases. The CDR3 spans 14 residues. CDR1 and CDR2 from the germline V gene are MNHEY and SVGEGT. V was trimmed by 4 bases and J by 4 bases, leaving 13 bases between them. The CDR3 nucleotides are TGTGCCAGCAGTTGGACGGGACGTCTCTATGGCTACACCTTC. Translating gives CASSWTGRLYGYTF.

This clonotype was counted only a few times. The V gene is TRBV4-3, the J gene TRBJ2-7; the D is unclear. The better agreement between TRBJ2-5 and the DNA end casts doubt on the J call. This CDR3 contains 15 residues. Germline loops: CDR1 LGHNA, CDR2 YSLEER. CDR3 DNA: TGCGCCAGCAGCCAAGAGTTAGGACCTGGGAAGACCCAGTACTTC. Its translation is CASSQELGPGKTQYF.

The table lists this clonotype with a count of one. V and J are TRBV4-3 and TRBJ2-5; D is unclear. The DNA end lines up better with TRBJ2-7; the J call may be wrong. The CDR3 length is 15 residues. The V gene's germline CDR1 is LGHNA and CDR2 YSLEER. The CDR3: CASSPRPIRAYEQYF. Here the CDR3 DNA reads TGCGCCAGCAGCCCTCGACCTATCCGGGCCTACGAGCAGTACTTC.

Only a few counts were recorded for this clonotype. The rearrangement links TRBV7-9 to TRBJ1-5, with unresolved D. The CDR3 covers 12 residues. V was trimmed by 3 bases and J by 5 bases, leaving 5 bases between them. Germline values: CDR1 SEHNR, CDR2 FQNEAQ (reference sequence). Here the CDR3 DNA reads TGTGCCAGCAGCTTGTTGGATCAGCCCCAGCATTTT. Translation gives CASSLLDQPQHF. The entire variable domain, with the rest obtained from reference TRBV7-9 and TRBJ1-5, is as follows: DTGVSQNPRHKITKRGQNVTFRCDPISEHNRLYWYRQTLGQGPEFLTYFQNEAQLEKSRLLSDRFSAERPKGSFSTLEIQRTEQGDSAMYLCASSLLDQPQHFGDGTRLSIL.

This clonotype was seen a handful of times. The chain has TRBV12-3 or TRBV12-4 and TRBJ2-5; TRBD2 agrees at 7 bases. The length of the CDR3 is 15 residues. The ends lost 5 bases at V and 2 bases at J; junction bases unmatched: 8. The CDR3 DNA sequence: TGTGCCAGCAGTGAAGAGCGGGGACTACAAGAGACCCAGTACTTC. It encodes CASSEERGLQETQYF.

V and J are TRBV18 and TRBJ2-3; TRBD1 or TRBD2 may be the D gene (5 bases each). CDR1 is KGHSH and CDR2 is LQKENI in the germline V gene. This CDR3 comprises 15 residues. Trimming shortened V by 3 bases and J by 6 bases, and 16 bases separated the two germline ends. In DNA, the CDR3 is TGTGCCAGCTCACCGCGTCATAGGGGAGCGGATACGCAGTATTTT. Protein product: CASSPRHRGADTQYF. Looking up the rest from reference TRBV18 and TRBJ2-3 gives the full variable domain: NAGVMQNPRHLVRRRGQEARLRCSPMKGHSHVYWYRQLPEEGLKFMVYLQKENIIDESGMPKERFSAEFPKEGPSILRIQQVVRGDSAAYFCASSPRHRGADTQYFGPGTRLTVL.

CDR3 in amino acids: CSAHGTGANYGYTF. The CDR3 nucleotides are TGCAGTGCGCATGGGACAGGGGCTAACTATGGCTACACCTTC. The J gene is TRBJ1-2, the V gene TRBV20-1; 10 nucleotides match TRBD1. The CDR3 covers 14 residues. The junction had 4 bases not matched to a gene; V was cut back by 6 bases and J by 0 bases. The germline CDR1 and CDR2 sequences are DFQATT and SNEGSKA (reference sequence).

CDR3 region: CASRLGTYEAFF. CDR3 nucleotide sequence: TGTGCCAGCAGACTGGGGACGTATGAAGCTTTCTTT. V gene TRBV27 combines with J gene TRBJ1-1; possible D gene TRBD1, 5 bases. The CDR3 runs 12 residues. Germline V lookup: CDR1 MNHEY, CDR2 SMNVEV (reference sequence). V was clipped by 6 bases and J by 7 bases, with 12 bases between them.

With respect to this clonotype: One junction end does not reproduce the germline sequence, and a read error may be involved. This chain connects TRBV6-5 to TRBJ2-5, with D perhaps TRBD2 (6 bases). The DNA matches TRBJ2-7 better at its end, which makes the J call doubtful. Per germline, CDR1 MNHEY and CDR2 SVGAGI. CDR3 size: 13 residues. The CDR3 DNA follows: TGTGCCAGCAGCTACCGGGAGTCCTCCGAGCAGTACTTC. Translation: CASSYRESSEQYF.

This clonotype was counted only a few times. The CDR3 DNA sequence: TGTGCCAGCAGTCCGCCGGGACAGTGGAGTGAGCAGTTCTTC. It encodes CASSPPGQWSEQFF. The chain is built from TRBV28 and TRBJ2-1; 7 bases fit TRBD1. Germline V gene data show CDR1 as MDHEN and CDR2 as SYDVKM. The ends lost 5 bases at V and 9 bases at J; junction bases unmatched: 10. The CDR3 has 14 amino acids. Complete variable domain (other parts from reference TRBV28 and TRBJ2-1): DVKVTQSSRYLVKRTGEKVFLECVQDMDHENMFWYRQDPGLGLRLIYFSYDVKMKEKGDIPEGYSVSREKKERFSLILESASTNQTSMYLCASSPPGQWSEQFFGPGTRLTVL.

This clonotype was recorded many times. This chain links TRBV7-9 with TRBJ2-1, with 13 bases identical to TRBD2. The V gene end was trimmed by 6 bases and the J gene end by 4 bases; junction bases not matched to a gene: 9. This CDR3 spans 17 amino acids. Germline V gene data show CDR1 as SEHNR and CDR2 as FQNEAQ (reference sequence). The CDR3 sequence is CASSSGLAGTIYNEQFF. CDR3 nucleotide sequence: TGTGCCAGCAGTTCGGGACTAGCGGGGACAATTTACAATGAGCAGTTCTTC.

The chain has TRBV7-2 and TRBJ2-3, with 7 bases identical to TRBD1. CDR3 length: 15 amino acids. V lost 5 bases, J lost 1 base, and 6 bases stayed unmatched. Germline V CDR1 and CDR2: SGHTA, FQGNSA. CDR3: CASSRGRVGTDTQYF. DNA for the CDR3: TGTGCCAGCAGCAGGGGGCGCGTGGGCACAGATACGCAGTATTTT. Using reference TRBV7-2 and TRBJ2-3 for the parts outside the CDR3, the full variable domain is GAGVSQSPSNKVTEKGKDVELRCDPISGHTALYWYRQSLGQGLEFLIYFQGNSAPDKSGLPSDRFSAERTGGSVSTLTIQRTQQEDSAVYLCASSRGRVGTDTQYFGPGTRLTVL.

The chain uses TRBV5-1 and TRBJ1-1; D may be TRBD1 (5 bases). Trimming removed 3 bases from V and 0 bases from J, with 15 bases in between. Germline V gene data show CDR1 as SGHRS and CDR2 as YFSETQ. CDR3 length equals 16 residues. The CDR3 DNA reads as TGCGCCAGCAGCTCACGGCCAGGGAGTCTGAACACTGAAGCTTTCTTT. Protein product: CASSSRPGSLNTEAFF.

In its sample, this clonotype was seen a few times. The V call is TRBV4-1, the J call TRBJ1-4; D is perhaps TRBD1 (5 bases). V lost 1 base, J lost 8 bases, and 14 bases lay in between. The CDR3 length is 15 residues. From germline, CDR1 is MGHRA and CDR2 YSYEKL. The CDR3 DNA follows: TGCGCCAGCAGCCAAGTGTTGTCAGAGGGGGAAAAACTGTTTTTT. This translates into CASSQVLSEGEKLFF.

This clonotype was seen a few times. The chain carries TRBV7-9 and TRBJ2-4, with D unclear. CDR1 is SEHNR and CDR2 is FQNEAQ in the germline V gene (reference sequence). The CDR3 contains 13 residues. V was clipped by 1 base and J by 8 bases, with 9 bases between them. The CDR3 reads CASSLGGIDIQYF. CDR3 in DNA: TGTGCCAGCAGCTTAGGTGGGATCGACATTCAGTACTTC.

The CDR3 region is CASSSGMGNTEAFF. In DNA form, the CDR3 reads TGTGCCAGCAGTTCAGGGATGGGGAACACTGAAGCTTTCTTT. The genes are TRBV6-2 or TRBV6-3 and TRBJ1-1; D is perhaps TRBD1 (5 bases). The CDR3 is 14 residues long. Germline V gives CDR1 MNHEY, CDR2 SVGEGT. Trimming left V 4 bases short and J 1 base short, with 10 bases between.

There are a few counts of this clonotype. V gene TRBV5-1 combines with J gene TRBJ2-3; TRBD2 matches at 8 bases. CDR1 SGHRS and CDR2 YFSETQ come from the germline V gene. The length of the CDR3 is 19 residues. J gave up 4 bases and V 0 bases, and 16 bases lay outside the gene matches. CDR3 sequence reads: CASSLEGSGVYIDADTQYF. CDR3 DNA sequence: TGCGCCAGCAGCTTGGAGGGTAGCGGGGTCTACATCGACGCAGATACGCAGTATTTT.

The chain has TRBV15 and TRBJ1-2; the D is unclear. Germline CDR1 is LNHNV and CDR2 is YYDKDF (reference sequence). This CDR3 contains 14 residues. V lost 8 bases to trimming and J lost 1 base, with 14 bases between them. The CDR3 bases are TGTGCCACCTCTCCCCCGGGCCGTAACTATGGCTACACCTTC. Protein product: CATSPPGRNYGYTF.

The chain employs TRBV7-3 and TRBJ2-5, with D perhaps TRBD2 (6 bases). Trimming took off 2 bases at V and 2 bases at J, with 15 bases between the two ends. Per germline, CDR1 SGHTA and CDR2 FQGTGA. The CDR3 spans 16 residues. The CDR3 reads CASSLAGTGPQETQYF. The CDR3, as DNA: TGTGCCAGCAGCTTAGCGGGGACGGGGCCTCAAGAGACCCAGTACTTC.

There are a few counts of this clonotype. V and J are TRBV27 and TRBJ2-5; TRBD2 is a possible D gene (7 bases). V was trimmed by 3 bases and J by 5 bases, leaving 16 bases between them. Germline V lookup: CDR1 MNHEY, CDR2 SMNVEV (reference sequence). This CDR3 spans 15 amino acids. The CDR3, as DNA: TGTGCCAGCAGTTTTGAGGGGGGGCCACAGGAGACCCAGTACTTC. This gives the protein CASSFEGGPQETQYF.

This clonotype occurred a few times. The chain recombines TRBV5-1 with TRBJ2-6; D may correspond to TRBD1 or TRBD2 (5 bases each). Per germline, CDR1 SGHRS and CDR2 YFSETQ. Trimming stripped 4 bases from V and 0 bases from J, with 14 bases between. CDR3 size: 17 residues. This CDR3 reads CASSNIGTGSGANVLTF. DNA of the CDR3: TGCGCCAGCAGCAACATCGGGACGGGCTCTGGGGCCAACGTCCTGACTTTC.

This clonotype was recorded a few times. The V call is TRBV7-2, the J call TRBJ2-5; 7 bases agree with TRBD1. V shed 0 bases, J shed 5 bases, and the junction held 6 bases outside the gene matches. This CDR3 is 15 amino acids long. Looked up from germline, CDR1 is SGHTA and CDR2 is FQGNSA. The DNA of the CDR3 is TGTGCCAGCAGCTTAGCGTCGACAGGGCGGGAGACCCAGTACTTC. It translates to CASSLASTGRETQYF. Based on the CDR3 plus reference TRBV7-2 and TRBJ2-5, the full variable domain is GAGVSQSPSNKVTEKGKDVELRCDPISGHTALYWYRQSLGQGLEFLIYFQGNSAPDKSGLPSDRFSAERTGGSVSTLTIQRTQQEDSAVYLCASSLASTGRETQYFGPGTRLLVL.

The V and J genes are TRBV10-3 and TRBJ2-5; D is unclear. Germline lookup yields CDR1 ENHRY and CDR2 SYGVKD. This CDR3 is 12 amino acids long. The ends were cut back, 2 bases at V and 11 bases at J, with 12 bases in the middle. CDR3 region: CAISERKGEQYF. DNA of the CDR3: TGTGCCATCAGTGAGCGGAAGGGTGAGCAGTACTTC.

This clonotype was observed a single time. The J gene is TRBJ2-7, the V gene TRBV27; D is uncertain. V was cut by 8 bases and J by 5 bases, with 10 bases left in between. The CDR3 covers 11 residues. CDR1 is MNHEY, CDR2 SMNVEV, per germline (reference sequence). The CDR3 sequence is CASGIIHEQYF. DNA of the CDR3: TGTGCCAGCGGGATAATACACGAGCAGTACTTC.

The V and J genes are TRBV7-2 and TRBJ2-5; 8 nucleotides agree with TRBD1. With the DNA end fitting TRBJ2-7 better, the J assignment may be wrong. The germline V gene encodes CDR1 SGHTA and CDR2 FQGNSA. CDR3 length equals 14 residues. The CDR3 DNA reads TGTGCCAGCAGCACTCGGACAGGGACGGACGAGCAGTACTTC. Its protein is CASSTRTGTDEQYF.